One T cell receptor beta chain is described in this entry. The data were obtained in a study of blood T cell repertoires in COVID-19. Looking at the study overall: PBMCs, B-cell-depleted T cells, or T cells provided the cDNA or gDNA that made up the material.

Trimming cost V 4 bases and J 0 bases, with 19 bases left between them. Germline values: CDR1 SGHNT, CDR2 YYREEE (reference sequence). The CDR3 covers 17 residues. In the study's own analysis: Amplification from reference gene primers served as the basis for estimated nucleated cell counts. Using immunoSEQ multiplex PCR, the repertoire was profiled, and TCRdb retains in-frame clones only, with some absent. V and J calls plus clone size are reproduced from that table; the DNA served to infer D and trimming. The profile shows 300,000 to 400,000 clones, more than 75% of them singletons. V usage is TRBV5-4 and J usage is TRBJ1-1; perhaps TRBD1 as D (5 bases). The sequencing sample was made of peripheral blood. The source of this sequence is a woman aged 18 to 35 who had recovered from COVID-19. In nucleotides, the CDR3 is TGTGCCAGCAGCCCTGACAGTCATCGGGTGTTGAACACTGAAGCTTTCTTT. The encoded protein is CASSPDSHRVLNTEAFF.